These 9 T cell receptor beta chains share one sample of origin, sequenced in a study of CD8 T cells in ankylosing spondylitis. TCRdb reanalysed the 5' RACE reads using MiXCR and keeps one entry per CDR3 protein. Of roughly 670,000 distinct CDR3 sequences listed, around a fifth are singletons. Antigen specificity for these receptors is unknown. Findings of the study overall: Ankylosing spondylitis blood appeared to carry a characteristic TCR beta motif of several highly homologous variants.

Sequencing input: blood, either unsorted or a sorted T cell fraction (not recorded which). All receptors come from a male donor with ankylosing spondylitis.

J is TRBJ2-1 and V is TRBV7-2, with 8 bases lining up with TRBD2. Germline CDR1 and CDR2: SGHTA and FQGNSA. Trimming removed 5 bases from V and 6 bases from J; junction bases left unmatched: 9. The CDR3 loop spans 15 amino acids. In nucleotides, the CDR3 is TGTGCCAGCAGCCCCCGGGGTAGCGGGGCCAATGAGCAGTTCTTC. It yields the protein CASSPRGSGANEQFF.

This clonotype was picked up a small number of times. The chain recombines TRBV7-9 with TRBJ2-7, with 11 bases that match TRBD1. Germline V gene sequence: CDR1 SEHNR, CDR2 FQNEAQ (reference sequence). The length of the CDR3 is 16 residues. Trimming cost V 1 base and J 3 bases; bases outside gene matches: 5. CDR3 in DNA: TGTGCCAGCAGCTTAGGGACAGGGGGCGGCATCTACGAGCAGTACTTC. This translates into CASSLGTGGGIYEQYF.

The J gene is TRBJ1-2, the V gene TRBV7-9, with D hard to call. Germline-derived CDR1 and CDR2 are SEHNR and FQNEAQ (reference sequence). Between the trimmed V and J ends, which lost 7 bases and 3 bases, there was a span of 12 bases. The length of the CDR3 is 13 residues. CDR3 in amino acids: CASTSGGDYGYTF. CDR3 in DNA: TGTGCCAGCACGAGTGGCGGTGACTATGGCTACACCTTC.

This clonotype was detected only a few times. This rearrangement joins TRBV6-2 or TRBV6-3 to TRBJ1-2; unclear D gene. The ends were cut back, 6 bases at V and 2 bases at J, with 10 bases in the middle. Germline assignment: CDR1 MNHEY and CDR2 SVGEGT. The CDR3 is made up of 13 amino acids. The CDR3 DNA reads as TGTGCCAGCAGAGAGGTTAGCAACTATGGCTACACCTTC. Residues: CASREVSNYGYTF.

CDR3 nucleotide sequence: TGCGCCAGCAGCAAGAACAGGGACCCCTGGTTGGCTTTCTTT. It is translated as CASSKNRDPWLAFF. The chain uses TRBV5-1 and TRBJ1-1; perhaps TRBD1 as D (6 bases). CDR1 is SGHRS and CDR2 is YFSETQ in the germline V gene. The CDR3 runs to 14 residues. V dropped 4 bases and J dropped 11 bases, with 21 bases sitting between them.

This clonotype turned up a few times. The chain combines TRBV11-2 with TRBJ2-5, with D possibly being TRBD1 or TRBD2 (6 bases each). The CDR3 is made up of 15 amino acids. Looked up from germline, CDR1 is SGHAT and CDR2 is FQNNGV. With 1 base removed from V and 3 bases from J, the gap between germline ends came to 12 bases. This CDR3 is CASSLVAAGEETQYF. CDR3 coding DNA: TGTGCCAGCAGCTTAGTAGCGGCAGGGGAAGAGACCCAGTACTTC.

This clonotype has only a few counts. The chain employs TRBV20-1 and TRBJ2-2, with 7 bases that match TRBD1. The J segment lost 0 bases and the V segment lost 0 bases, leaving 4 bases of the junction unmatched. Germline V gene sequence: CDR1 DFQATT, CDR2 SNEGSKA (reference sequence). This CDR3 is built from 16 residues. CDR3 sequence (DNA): TGCAGTGCTAGAGATCGGGGACAGCCGAACACCGGGGAGCTGTTTTTT. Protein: CSARDRGQPNTGELFF.

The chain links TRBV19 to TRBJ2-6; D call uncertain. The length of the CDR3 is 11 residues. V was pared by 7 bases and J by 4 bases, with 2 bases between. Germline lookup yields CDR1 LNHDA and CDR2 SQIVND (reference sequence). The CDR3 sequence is CASTGANVLTF. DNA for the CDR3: TGTGCCAGTACCGGGGCCAACGTCCTGACTTTC.

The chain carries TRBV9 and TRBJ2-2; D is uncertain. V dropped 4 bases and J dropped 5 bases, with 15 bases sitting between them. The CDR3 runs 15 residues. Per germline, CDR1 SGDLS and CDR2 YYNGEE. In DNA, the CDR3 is TGTGCCAGCAGCCCTTTTGGCGGTCGGACCGGGGAGCTGTTTTTT. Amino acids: CASSPFGGRTGELFF. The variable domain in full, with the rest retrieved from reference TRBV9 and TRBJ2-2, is DSGVTQTPKHLITATGQRVTLRCSPRSGDLSVYWYQQSLDQGLQFLIQYYNGEERAKGNILERFSAQQFPDLHSELNLSSLELGDSALYFCASSPFGGRTGELFFGEGSRLTVL.